This T cell receptor (beta chain) was found in a study of CXCR3-negative and CXCR3-positive naive CD8 T cells. Naive CD8+ T cells showed CD45RO-CCR7+CD27+CD95-. Per germline, CDR1 SGHNT and CDR2 YENEEA. CDR3 length: 13 residues. In preparing the TRB cDNA libraries, 5' RACE with UMI labels was used. TCRdb re-called the 5' RACE reads and catalogs CDR3 proteins one per entry, DNA excluded. Its clone listing holds around 40,000 distinct CDR3 sequences. Judged by frequency, this clonotype is medium-sized. The gene calls are TRBV11-3 and TRBJ2-7; TCRdb's D call, TRBD2, is unchecked because there is no DNA. Sequences were obtained from naive CXCR3- CD8+ T cells from blood. Subset denoted: CD45RO-CCR7+CD27+CD95- naive CD8+ T cells lacking CXCR3 (TNR3-). The sequence derives from a human donor in good health. Some clones in this sample may be carry-over from other donors' samples. The CDR3 sequence: CASSLVAGYEQYF. Supplemented by reference TRBV11-3 and TRBJ2-7, the full variable domain reads EAGVVQSPRYKIIEKKQPVAFWCNPISGHNTLYWYLQNLGQGPELLIRYENEEAVDDSQLPKDRFSAERLKGVDSTLKIQPAELGDSAVYLCASSLVAGYEQYFGPGTRLTVT.